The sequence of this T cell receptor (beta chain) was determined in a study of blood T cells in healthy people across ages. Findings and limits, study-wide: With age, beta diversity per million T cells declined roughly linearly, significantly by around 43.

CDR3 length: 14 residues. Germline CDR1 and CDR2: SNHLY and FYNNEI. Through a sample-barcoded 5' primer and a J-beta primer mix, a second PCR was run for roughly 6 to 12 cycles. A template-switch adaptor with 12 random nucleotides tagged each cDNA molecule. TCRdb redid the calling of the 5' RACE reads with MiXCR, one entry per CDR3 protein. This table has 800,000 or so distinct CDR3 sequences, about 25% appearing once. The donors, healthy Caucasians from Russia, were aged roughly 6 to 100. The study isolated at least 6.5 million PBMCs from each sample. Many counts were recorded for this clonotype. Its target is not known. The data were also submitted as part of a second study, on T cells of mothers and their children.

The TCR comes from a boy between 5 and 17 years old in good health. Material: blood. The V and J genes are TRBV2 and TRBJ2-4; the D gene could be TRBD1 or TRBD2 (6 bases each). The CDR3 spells CVSLGGGGKNIQYF. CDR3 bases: TGTGTTTCGCTCGGAGGAGGGGGCAAAAACATTCAGTACTTC.